This TCR beta chain was retrieved from a study of cytomegalovirus exposure and HLA in healthy donors. Notes on the study in general: Among donors in an Asian-associated ancestry cluster, a later analysis reportedly found fewer N-insertions than the roughly 700-donor mean. For most TCR beta V segments, an earlier analysis put the productive rate at about 90% or about 30% of the time. Indistinguishable V segments, including TRBV6-2 and TRBV6-3, were excluded.

CDR3 length: 12 amino acids. The germline V gene encodes CDR1 SGHDT and CDR2 YYEEEE. Losses at the gene ends were 9 bases for V and 4 bases for J; bases not matched to a gene: 6. This clone turned up a few times. Its target is unknown. Primers: 60 Vbeta forward and 13 Jbeta reverse. This table comes from immunoSEQ multiplex PCR, and its TCRdb copy is limited to in-frame clones, with some not included. Of fewer than 200,000 clones in the sample, roughly 9.5% were seen once. The chain uses TRBV5-6 and TRBJ2-5; 7 nucleotides align to TRBD1. The TCR was taken from a woman in her twenties or thirties in good health and CMV-seropositive. The sequencing sample was made of PBMCs. CDR3 in DNA: TGTGCCACAGGGGGTACCCCAGAGACCCAGTACTTC. Translation: CATGGTPETQYF. Filled out from reference TRBV5-6 and TRBJ2-5, the complete variable domain reads DAGVTQSPTHLIKTRGQQVTLRCSPKSGHDTVSWYQQALGQGPQFIFQYYEEEERQRGNFPDRFSGHQFPNYSSELNVNALLLGDSALYLCATGGTPETQYFGPGTRLLVL.